The rows below give T cell receptor beta chains drawn from one sample of a study of T cells in Graves' hyperthyroidism and ophthalmopathy. TCRdb independently ran MiXCR on the multiplex PCR reads; one entry per CDR3 protein. This sample has more than 500,000 distinct CDR3 sequences, with about 15% found just once. Material for sequencing was blood. The receptors here all came from a woman aged 40 to 50 with Graves' ophthalmopathy. CDR3s include the opening cysteine and the closing phenylalanine or tryptophan. Fields, in order: clone size, V gene, J gene, D gene, CDR3 DNA, CDR3 protein. The D gene is left open where the match is weak. For some rows the clone size is stated as once, few or many, or as a class when expanded; others skip it.

>NA|TRBV6-5|TRBJ2-2|TRBD2
TGTGCCAGCATTACTAGCGGCACCGGGGAGCTGTTTTTT
CASITSGTGELFF
>many|TRBV20-1|TRBJ2-3|TRBD2
TGCAGTGCTACCGGGAGGATAAGCACAGATACGCAGTATTTT
CSATGRISTDTQYF
>many|TRBV7-2|TRBJ2-7|NA
TGTGCCAGCAGCTTACCCCCCGTGGGCGGCGAGCAGTACTTC
CASSLPPVGGEQYF
>NA|TRBV6-5|TRBJ1-2|TRBD1
TGTGCCAGCAGTTACTCCGGGACAGGGAAAAAAGGGGGCTACACCTTC
CASSYSGTGKKGGYTF
>many|TRBV2|TRBJ1-5|NA
TGTGCCAGCAGTGAAGAGACTTGGAGGAATCAGCCCCAGCATTTT
CASSEETWRNQPQHF
>NA|TRBV30|TRBJ2-2|NA
TGTGCCTGGAGTGTACAGGTTACCGGGGAGCTGTTTTTT
CAWSVQVTGELFF
>many|TRBV10-3|TRBJ1-2|TRBD1
TGTGCCATCAGACCGGGACAGGGCCCCATGAATGGCTACACCTTC
CAIRPGQGPMNGYTF
>many|TRBV12-3/TRBV12-4|TRBJ2-7|NA
TGTGCCAGCAGTTTGAACAGAAACTCCCTAGAGCAGTACTTC
CASSLNRNSLEQYF
>many|TRBV6-5|TRBJ1-2|TRBD1
TGTGCCAGCAACCAAGATGGGACAGGGCTCTATGGCTACACCTTC
CASNQDGTGLYGYTF
>many|TRBV2|TRBJ2-7|TRBD1
TGTGCCAGCACCCCGGGACAGGAAAAGTACGAGCAGTACTTC
CASTPGQEKYEQYF
>few|TRBV5-1|TRBJ2-5|TRBD2
TGCGCCAGCAGCCCGACTAGCGAGCGTAGGCAAGAGACCCAGTACTTC
CASSPTSERRQETQYF
>many|TRBV28|TRBJ2-7|TRBD1
TGTGCCAGTACTCCTCTTCAGGGGGCGAGCGAGCAGTACTTC
CASTPLQGASEQYF
>many|TRBV10-3|TRBJ2-7|TRBD2
TGTGCCATCAGCCTAGCGGGAGCTCCCTACGAGCAGTACTTC
CAISLAGAPYEQYF
>NA|TRBV11-2|TRBJ2-7|NA
TGTGCCAGCAGCTTAGATGCGGGAAACGGCGACGAGCAGTACTTC
CASSLDAGNGDEQYF
>many|TRBV2|TRBJ1-1|TRBD1
TGTGCCAGCAGTGTCCCGGGACAGCCGAACACTGAAGCTTTCTTT
CASSVPGQPNTEAFF
>many|TRBV6-2/TRBV6-3|TRBJ2-7|NA
TGTGCCAGCAGTTACTCGACAGGAGGGCCCTACGAGCAGTACTTC
CASSYSTGGPYEQYF
>many|TRBV6-2/TRBV6-3|TRBJ1-5|NA
TGTGCCAGCAGTTCCGGGGCCCGGGAGGCCCAGCATTTT
CASSSGAREAQHF
>NA|TRBV29-1|TRBJ2-2|NA
TGCAGCTCGGCTGGAGCGAACACCGGGGAGCTGTTTTTT
CSSAGANTGELFF
>many|TRBV4-1|TRBJ2-7|NA
TGCGCCAGCAGCCAAGATATCCCGATTCTCGGGCAGCTAAGCTCCTACGAGCAGTACTTC
CASSQDIPILGQLSSYEQYF
>NA|TRBV20-1|TRBJ1-2|TRBD1
TGCAGTGCCAACCCCGGCCGGGACAGCCAATCTGCCTTACATGGCTACACCTTC
CSANPGRDSQSALHGYTF
>many|TRBV28|TRBJ1-3|NA
TGTGCCAGCAGTTTGGGTGTTCCTGGAAACACCATATATTTT
CASSLGVPGNTIYF
>many|TRBV12-3/TRBV12-4|TRBJ2-5|NA
TGTGCCAGCAGTTATATGGCGGGTTACCAAGAGACCCAGTACTTC
CASSYMAGYQETQYF
>many|TRBV12-3/TRBV12-4|TRBJ2-6|NA
TGTGCCAGCACCCATGGCCCTGGGGGGGCGGCCCTCGGCGTCCTGACTTTC
CASTHGPGGAALGVLTF
>many|TRBV19|TRBJ1-2|NA
TGTGCCAGTAGTCGAGGGTTAATTATTCGGGATAACTATGGCTACACCTTC
CASSRGLIIRDNYGYTF
>few|TRBV4-1|TRBJ1-1|NA
TGCGCCAGCAGCCCAGGTGGAGGAGACACTGAAGCTTTCTTT
CASSPGGGDTEAFF
>once|TRBV10-3|TRBJ1-5|NA
TGTGCCATTACCGGGACTGTACCTAGCAATCAGCCCCAGCATTTT
CAITGTVPSNQPQHF
>many|TRBV19|TRBJ2-7|TRBD1
TGTGCCAGTAGTATTGGGACAGGGAACTTCTACGAGCAGTACTTC
CASSIGTGNFYEQYF
>many|TRBV6-1|TRBJ1-1|TRBD1
TGTGCCAGCACCGAGACAGGGGTGCACACTGAAGCTTTCTTT
CASTETGVHTEAFF
>NA|TRBV5-1|TRBJ2-1|TRBD2
TGCGCCAGCAGCTTGCTATGGACTAGCGGGGGGGATGAGCAGTTCTTC
CASSLLWTSGGDEQFF
>many|TRBV29-1|TRBJ2-7|TRBD2
TGCAGCGTTGAAGATCCAGGAGGAGGGAGGGCCTACGAGCAGTACTTC
CSVEDPGGGRAYEQYF
>many|TRBV2|TRBJ2-5|NA
TGTGCCAGCGCAAGACCAGGACTCTCGGGGACCCAGTACTTC
CASARPGLSGTQYF
>NA|TRBV20-1|TRBJ1-2|NA
TGCAGTGCTACGCCTCCCGGGAGGCTTTATCGCTACACCTTC
CSATPPGRLYRYTF
>few|TRBV20-1|TRBJ2-3|TRBD1
TGCAGTGCTTCCCCCGGACAGGGTAACACAGATACGCAGTATTTT
CSASPGQGNTDTQYF
>NA|TRBV12-3/TRBV12-4|TRBJ2-1|TRBD1
TGTGCCAGCAGTTGGGGACAGGGTACTGAGCAGTTCTTC
CASSWGQGTEQFF
>few|TRBV10-3|TRBJ2-7|TRBD1
TGTGCCATCAGTGGCCGAGGGGGCTTCTCCTACGAGCAGTACTTC
CAISGRGGFSYEQYF
>NA|TRBV7-8|TRBJ1-1|NA
TGTGCCAGCAGCTTAGCGCGATCTTGGGCCATGAACACTGAAGCTTTCTTT
CASSLARSWAMNTEAFF
>NA|TRBV2|TRBJ1-2|NA
TGTGCCAGCAGGGCCGACAGGCTGAGCTATGGCTACACCTTC
CASRADRLSYGYTF